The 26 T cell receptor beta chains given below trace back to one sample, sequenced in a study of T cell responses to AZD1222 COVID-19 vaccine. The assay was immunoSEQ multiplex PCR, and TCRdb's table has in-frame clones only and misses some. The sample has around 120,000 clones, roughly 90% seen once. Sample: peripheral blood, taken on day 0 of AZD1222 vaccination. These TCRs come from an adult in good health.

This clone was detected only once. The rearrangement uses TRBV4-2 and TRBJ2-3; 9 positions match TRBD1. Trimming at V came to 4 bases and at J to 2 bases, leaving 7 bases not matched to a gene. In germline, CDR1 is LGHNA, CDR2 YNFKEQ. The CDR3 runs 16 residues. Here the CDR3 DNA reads TGTGCCAGCAGCCCGAGGACAGGGGCGGACACAGATACGCAGTATTTT. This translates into CASSPRTGADTDTQYF.

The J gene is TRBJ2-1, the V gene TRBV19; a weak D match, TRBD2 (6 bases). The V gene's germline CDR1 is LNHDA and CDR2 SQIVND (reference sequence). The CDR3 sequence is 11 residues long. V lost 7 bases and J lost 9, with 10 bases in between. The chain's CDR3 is CASMGGIEQFF. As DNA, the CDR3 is TGTGCCAGTATGGGGGGAATTGAGCAGTTCTTC. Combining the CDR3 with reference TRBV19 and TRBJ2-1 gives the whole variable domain DGGITQSPKYLFRKEGQNVTLSCEQNLNHDAMYWYRQDPGQGLRLIYYSQIVNDFQKGDIAEGYSVSREKKESFPLTVTSAQKNPTAFYLCASMGGIEQFFGPGTRLTVL.

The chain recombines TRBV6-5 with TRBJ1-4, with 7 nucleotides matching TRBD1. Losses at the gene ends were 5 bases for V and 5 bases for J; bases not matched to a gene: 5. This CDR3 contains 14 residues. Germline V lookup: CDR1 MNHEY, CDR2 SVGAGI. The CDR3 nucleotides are TGTGCCAGCAGTCCGGGACAGTACAATGAAAAACTGTTTTTT. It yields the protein CASSPGQYNEKLFF.

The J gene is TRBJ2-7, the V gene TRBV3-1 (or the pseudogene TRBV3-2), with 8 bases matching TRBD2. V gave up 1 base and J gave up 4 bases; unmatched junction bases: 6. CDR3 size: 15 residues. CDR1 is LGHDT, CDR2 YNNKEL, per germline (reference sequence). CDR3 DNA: TGTGCCAGCAGCCAAGTGGAAACTAGCGGTTACGAGCAGTACTTC. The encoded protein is CASSQVETSGYEQYF.

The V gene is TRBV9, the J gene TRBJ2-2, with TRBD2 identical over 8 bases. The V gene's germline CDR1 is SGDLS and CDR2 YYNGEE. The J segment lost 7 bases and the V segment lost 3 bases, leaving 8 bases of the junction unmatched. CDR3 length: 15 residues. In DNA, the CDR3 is TGTGCCAGCAGCGCCACTGCGGGAGGCATCGGGGAGCTGTTTTTT. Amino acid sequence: CASSATAGGIGELFF.

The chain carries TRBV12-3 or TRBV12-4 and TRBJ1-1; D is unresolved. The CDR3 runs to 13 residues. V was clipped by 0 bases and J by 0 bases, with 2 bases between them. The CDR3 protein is CASSLALNTEAFF. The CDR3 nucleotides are TGTGCCAGCAGTTTAGCCCTGAACACTGAAGCTTTCTTT.

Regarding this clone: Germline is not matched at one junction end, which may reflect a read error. This CDR3 reads CASSFVAGEIDF. CDR3 nucleotides: TGTGCCAGCAGCTTCGTAGCGGGAGAGATCGACTTC. This chain joins TRBV7-9 and TRBJ2-7, with 9 bases identical to TRBD2. Germline V gene data show CDR1 as SEHNR and CDR2 as FQNEAQ (reference sequence). This CDR3 comprises 12 residues.

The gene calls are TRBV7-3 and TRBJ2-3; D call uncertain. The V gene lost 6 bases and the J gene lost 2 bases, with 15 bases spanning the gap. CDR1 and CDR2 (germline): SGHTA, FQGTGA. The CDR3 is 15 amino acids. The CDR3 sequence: CASRLGFGNTDTQYF. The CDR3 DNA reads TGTGCCAGCAGGCTGGGTTTTGGAAACACAGATACGCAGTATTTT.

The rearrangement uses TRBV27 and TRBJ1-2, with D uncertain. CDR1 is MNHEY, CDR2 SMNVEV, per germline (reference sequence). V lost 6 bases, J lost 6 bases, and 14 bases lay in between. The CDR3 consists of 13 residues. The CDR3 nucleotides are TGTGCCAGCAGCTTCCGGATCGGCGATGGCTACACCTTC. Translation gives CASSFRIGDGYTF.

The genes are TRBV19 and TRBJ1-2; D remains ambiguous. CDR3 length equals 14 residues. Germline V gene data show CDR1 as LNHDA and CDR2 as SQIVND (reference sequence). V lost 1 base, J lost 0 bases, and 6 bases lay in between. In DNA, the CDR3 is TGTGCCAGTAGTATAGGCGGAGCTAACTATGGCTACACCTTC. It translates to CASSIGGANYGYTF.

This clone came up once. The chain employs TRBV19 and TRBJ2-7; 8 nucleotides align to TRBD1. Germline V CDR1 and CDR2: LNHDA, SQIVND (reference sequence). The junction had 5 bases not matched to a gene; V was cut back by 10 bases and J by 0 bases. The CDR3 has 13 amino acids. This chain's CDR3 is CATATGVSYEQYF. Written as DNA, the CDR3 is TGTGCCACTGCGACAGGGGTCTCCTACGAGCAGTACTTC.

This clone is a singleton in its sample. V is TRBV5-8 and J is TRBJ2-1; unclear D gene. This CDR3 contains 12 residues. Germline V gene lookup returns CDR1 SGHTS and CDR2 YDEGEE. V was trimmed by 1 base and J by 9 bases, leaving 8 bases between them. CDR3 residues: CASSLIFVEQFF. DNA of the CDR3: TGTGCCAGCAGCTTGATCTTTGTTGAGCAGTTCTTC.

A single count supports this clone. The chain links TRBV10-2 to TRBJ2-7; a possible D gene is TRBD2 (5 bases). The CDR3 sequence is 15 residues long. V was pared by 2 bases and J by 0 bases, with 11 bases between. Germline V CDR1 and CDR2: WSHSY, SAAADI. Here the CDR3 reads CASSETGLISYEQYF. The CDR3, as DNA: TGCGCCAGCAGTGAGACCGGACTGATCTCCTACGAGCAGTACTTC.

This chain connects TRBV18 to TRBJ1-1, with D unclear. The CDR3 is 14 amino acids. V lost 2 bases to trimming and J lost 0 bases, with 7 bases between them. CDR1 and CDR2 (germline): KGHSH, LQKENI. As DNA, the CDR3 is TGTGCCAGCTCACCAGGGCACCTGAACACTGAAGCTTTCTTT. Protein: CASSPGHLNTEAFF.

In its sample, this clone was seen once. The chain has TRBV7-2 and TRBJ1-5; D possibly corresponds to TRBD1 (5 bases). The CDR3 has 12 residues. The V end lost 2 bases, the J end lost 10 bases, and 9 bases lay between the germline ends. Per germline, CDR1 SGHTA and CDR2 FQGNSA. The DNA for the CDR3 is TGTGCCAGCAGCTTACCCGGGGCACCCCAGCATTTT. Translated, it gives CASSLPGAPQHF.

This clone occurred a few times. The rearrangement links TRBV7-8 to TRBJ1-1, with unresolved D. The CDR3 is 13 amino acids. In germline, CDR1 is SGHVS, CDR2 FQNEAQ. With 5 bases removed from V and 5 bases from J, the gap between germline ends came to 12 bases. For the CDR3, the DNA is TGTGCCAGCAGCCTCGAAAGGGCAACTGAAGCTTTCTTT. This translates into CASSLERATEAFF.

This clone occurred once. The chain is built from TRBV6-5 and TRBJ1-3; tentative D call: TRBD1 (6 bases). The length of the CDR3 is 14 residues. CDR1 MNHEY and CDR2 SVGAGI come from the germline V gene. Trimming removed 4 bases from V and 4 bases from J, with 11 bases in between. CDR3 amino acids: CASSSVGQGNTIYF. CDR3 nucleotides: TGTGCCAGCAGTTCCGTCGGACAGGGAAACACCATATATTTT.

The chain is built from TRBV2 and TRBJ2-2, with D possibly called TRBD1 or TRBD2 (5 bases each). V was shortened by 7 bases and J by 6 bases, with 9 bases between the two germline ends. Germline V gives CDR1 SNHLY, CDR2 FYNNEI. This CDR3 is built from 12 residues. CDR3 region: CASNGGAGELFF. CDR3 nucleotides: TGTGCCAGCAATGGGGGAGCCGGGGAGCTGTTTTTT.

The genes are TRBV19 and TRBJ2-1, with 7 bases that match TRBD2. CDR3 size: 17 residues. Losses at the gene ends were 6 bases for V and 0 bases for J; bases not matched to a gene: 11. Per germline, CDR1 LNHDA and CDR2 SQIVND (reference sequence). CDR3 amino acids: CASRVAASGASYNEQFF. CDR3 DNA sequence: TGTGCCAGTAGGGTCGCGGCTAGCGGAGCCTCCTACAATGAGCAGTTCTTC.

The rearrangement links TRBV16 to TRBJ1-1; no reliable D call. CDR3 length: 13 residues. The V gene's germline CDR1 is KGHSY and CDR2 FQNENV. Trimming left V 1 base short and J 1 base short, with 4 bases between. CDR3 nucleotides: TGTGCCAGCAGCCAATGGAAGAACACTGAAGCTTTCTTT. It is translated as CASSQWKNTEAFF.

CDR3 protein: CATSRDPREQYF. Here the CDR3 DNA reads TGTGCCACCAGCAGAGACCCCAGGGAGCAGTACTTC. The chain carries TRBV15 and TRBJ2-7, with no clear D. V lost 0 bases and J 7 bases, leaving 7 bases between the germline ends. Looked up from germline, CDR1 is LNHNV and CDR2 is YYDKDF (reference sequence). There are 12 residues in the CDR3. Supplemented by reference TRBV15 and TRBJ2-7, the full variable domain reads DAMVIQNPRYQVTQFGKPVTLSCSQTLNHNVMYWYQQKSSQAPKLLFHYYDKDFNNEADTPDNFQSRRPNTSFCFLDIRSPGLGDTAMYLCATSRDPREQYFGPGTRLTVT.

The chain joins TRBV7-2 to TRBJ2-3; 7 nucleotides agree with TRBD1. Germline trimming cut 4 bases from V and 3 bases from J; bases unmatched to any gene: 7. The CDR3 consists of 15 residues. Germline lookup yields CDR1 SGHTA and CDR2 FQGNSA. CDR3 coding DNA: TGTGCCAGCAGCTCAACAGGGGCCGTTACAGATACGCAGTATTTT. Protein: CASSSTGAVTDTQYF.

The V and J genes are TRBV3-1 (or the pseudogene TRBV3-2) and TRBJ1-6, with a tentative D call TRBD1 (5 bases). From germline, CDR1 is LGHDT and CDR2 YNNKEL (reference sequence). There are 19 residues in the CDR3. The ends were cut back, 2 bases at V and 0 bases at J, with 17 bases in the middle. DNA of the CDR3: TGTGCCAGCAGCCAAACGACAGTTCCTTTGAGCTCCTATAATTCACCCCTCCACTTT. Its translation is CASSQTTVPLSSYNSPLHF.

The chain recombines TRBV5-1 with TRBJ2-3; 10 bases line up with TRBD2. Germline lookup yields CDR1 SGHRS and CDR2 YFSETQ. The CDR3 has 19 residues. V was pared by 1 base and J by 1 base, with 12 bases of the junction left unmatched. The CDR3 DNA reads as TGCGCCAGCAGCTTGTACAGGACTAGCGGTTACCCCCGCACAGATACGCAGTATTTT. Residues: CASSLYRTSGYPRTDTQYF. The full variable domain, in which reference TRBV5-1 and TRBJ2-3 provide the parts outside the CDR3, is KAGVTQTPRYLIKTRGQQVTLSCSPISGHRSVSWYQQTPGQGLQFLFEYFSETQRNKGNFPGRFSGRQFSNSRSEMNVSTLELGDSALYLCASSLYRTSGYPRTDTQYFGPGTRLTVL.

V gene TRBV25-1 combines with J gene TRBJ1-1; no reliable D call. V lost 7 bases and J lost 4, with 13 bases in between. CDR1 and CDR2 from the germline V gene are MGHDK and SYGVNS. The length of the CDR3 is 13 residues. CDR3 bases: TGTGCCAGCACCGTTTGGGGATCCACTGAAGCTTTCTTT. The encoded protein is CASTVWGSTEAFF.

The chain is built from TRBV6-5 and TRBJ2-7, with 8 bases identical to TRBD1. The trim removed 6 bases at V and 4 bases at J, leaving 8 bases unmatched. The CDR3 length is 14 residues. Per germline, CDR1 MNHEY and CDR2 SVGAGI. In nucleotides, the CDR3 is TGTGCCAGCAGACTCGGGACAGGACCGTACGAGCAGTACTTC. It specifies CASRLGTGPYEQYF.